The 21 T cell receptor beta chains below all came from one sample that was sequenced in a study of early T cells in non-severe SARS-CoV-2 infection. TCRdb reprocessed the 5' RACE reads via MiXCR and lists one record per CDR3 protein. Of some 64,000 distinct CDR3 sequences listed, less than 9.5% are singletons. Sequencing used whole blood, obtained at baseline. These receptors were obtained from an adult who was a healthcare worker with PCR-confirmed SARS-CoV-2 infection or an uninfected control (not recorded which).

CDR3 in amino acids: CASSLLTGVNYGYTF. CDR3 DNA: TGTGCCAGCAGCTTACTGACAGGGGTTAATTATGGCTACACCTTC. The gene calls are TRBV11-2 and TRBJ1-2; the match to TRBD1 covers 8 bases. V shed 2 bases and J 5 bases; nucleotides not matched to a gene: 7. The V gene's germline CDR1 is SGHAT and CDR2 FQNNGV. The CDR3 has 15 amino acids.

About this clonotype itself: One end of the junction varies from germline; a read error may be responsible. The chain recombines TRBV9 with TRBJ2-3; 9 nucleotides agree with TRBD1. CDR1 is SGDLS and CDR2 is YYNGEE in the germline V gene. This CDR3 is 15 amino acids long. In DNA form, the CDR3 reads TGTGCCAGCAGCGCCGGGGGACAGGGATGGGATATGCAGTATTTT. It yields the protein CASSAGGQGWDMQYF.

This clonotype was counted only a few times. In DNA, the CDR3 is TGTGCCAGCAGCTCCCGGCGCGGTGGCACAGATACGCAGTATTTT. Encoded protein: CASSSRRGGTDTQYF. The chain links TRBV7-9 to TRBJ2-3; D ambiguous. This CDR3 contains 15 residues. CDR1 SEHNR and CDR2 FQNEAQ come from the germline V gene (reference sequence). Trimming cost V 4 bases and J 1 base, with 12 bases left between them.

There are many counts of this clonotype. In DNA, the CDR3 is TGCAGCGTTCTTATCCCGGATTGGGACTATGGCTACACCTTC. The encoded protein is CSVLIPDWDYGYTF. This chain uses TRBV29-1 with TRBJ1-2, with no clear D. Germline CDR1 is SQVTM and CDR2 is ANQGSEA. The CDR3 has 14 amino acids. Deletions cut 5 bases from V and 3 bases from J, with 16 bases between.

This clonotype showed up many times. The V and J genes are TRBV5-4 and TRBJ2-1; 7 nucleotides match TRBD2. CDR3 length: 16 amino acids. The ends lost 0 bases at V and 3 bases at J; junction bases unmatched: 6. In germline, CDR1 is SGHNT, CDR2 YYREEE (reference sequence). The CDR3 bases are TGTGCCAGCAGCTTGGGGACCAGCGGGAACTACAATGAGCAGTTCTTC. Translation: CASSLGTSGNYNEQFF.

The V gene is TRBV24-1, the J gene TRBJ2-1, with 7 bases lining up with TRBD1. Per germline, CDR1 KGHDR and CDR2 SFDVKD. V trimming: 4 bases; J trimming: 3 bases; junction bases outside the gene matches: 2. This CDR3 has 14 amino acids. This CDR3 reads CATSEGQDYNEQFF. The DNA of the CDR3 is TGTGCCACCAGTGAAGGACAGGACTACAATGAGCAGTTCTTC.

V usage is TRBV4-1 and J usage is TRBJ2-1, with D tentatively TRBD1 or TRBD2 (5 bases each). Germline lookup yields CDR1 MGHRA and CDR2 YSYEKL. V lost 6 bases, J lost 8 bases, and 20 bases lay in between. CDR3 length: 15 amino acids. DNA for the CDR3: TGCGCCAGCAGGCCCCCCGGGGCAGGTGTGGATGAGCAGTTCTTC. It yields the protein CASRPPGAGVDEQFF.

There are many counts of this clonotype. The rearrangement joins TRBV7-9 to TRBJ1-6; unclear D gene. CDR3 length equals 16 residues. Germline values: CDR1 SEHNR, CDR2 FQNEAQ (reference sequence). The germline V and J ends were trimmed by 5 bases and 0 bases, with 11 bases remaining between them. The CDR3 is CASSPAYSSYNSPLHF. CDR3 in DNA: TGTGCCAGCAGCCCCGCCTATAGCTCCTATAATTCACCCCTCCACTTT. Looking up the rest from reference TRBV7-9 and TRBJ1-6 gives the full variable domain: DTGVSQNPRHKITKRGQNVTFRCDPISEHNRLYWYRQTLGQGPEFLTYFQNEAQLEKSRLLSDRFSAERPKGSFSTLEIQRTEQGDSAMYLCASSPAYSSYNSPLHFGNGTRLTVT.

The V gene is TRBV6-1, the J gene TRBJ2-1; TRBD2 is a possible D gene (6 bases). V lost 2 bases to trimming and J lost 7 bases, with 15 bases between them. The CDR3 totals 15 residues. Germline CDR1 is MNHNS and CDR2 is SASEGT. CDR3 coding DNA: TGTGCCAGCAGTGAATTGTGGGAGGAGGATAATGAGCAGTTCTTC. It is translated as CASSELWEEDNEQFF.

This clonotype was seen a handful of times. J is TRBJ1-4 and V is TRBV20-1, with TRBD1 as a possible D gene (5 bases). CDR3 length equals 14 residues. Germline CDR1 reads DFQATT; CDR2 reads SNEGSKA (reference sequence). Trimming pared 6 bases from V and 1 base from J, leaving 12 bases between. The CDR3 spells CSAARVGTNEKLFF. The CDR3 DNA is TGCAGTGCAGCCAGGGTGGGAACTAATGAAAAACTGTTTTTT.

Only a few counts were recorded for this clonotype. V usage is TRBV7-9 and J usage is TRBJ1-2; 8 nucleotides agree with TRBD1. J was trimmed by 4 bases and V by 4 bases; bases with no gene match: 5. This CDR3 has 14 residues. CDR1 is SEHNR and CDR2 is FQNEAQ in the germline V gene (reference sequence). The DNA for the CDR3 is TGTGCCAGCAGCTCAGAGGGACAGGTCTATGGCTACACCTTC. It yields the protein CASSSEGQVYGYTF.

The rearrangement links TRBV2 to TRBJ1-1; D is undetermined. Germline V gene sequence: CDR1 SNHLY, CDR2 FYNNEI. This CDR3 spans 13 amino acids. Trimming removed 4 bases at V and 1 base at J, with 7 bases between. The CDR3: CASSGERNTEAFF. The CDR3 DNA follows: TGTGCCAGCAGTGGGGAGAGGAACACTGAAGCTTTCTTT.

This clonotype was seen only a few times. The chain is built from TRBV19 and TRBJ1-2, with a weak D call TRBD1 (6 bases). This CDR3 region has 14 residues. Trimming took off 7 bases at V and 5 bases at J, with 17 bases between the two ends. CDR1 is LNHDA and CDR2 is SQIVND in the germline V gene (reference sequence). The CDR3 loop is CASTRPDRWYGYTF. CDR3 DNA sequence: TGTGCCAGTACTAGACCCGACAGGTGGTATGGCTACACCTTC.

The table lists this clonotype with a few counts. This chain connects TRBV27 to TRBJ2-5; D may correspond to TRBD1 or TRBD2 (5 bases each). Trimming took off 5 bases at V and 4 bases at J, with 14 bases between the two ends. Germline loops: CDR1 MNHEY, CDR2 SMNVEV (reference sequence). This CDR3 has 14 residues. The CDR3, as DNA: TGTGCCAGCAGTCCCCGGGGCGGGCCAGAGACCCAGTACTTC. This translates into CASSPRGGPETQYF.

In this sample, this clonotype turned up many times. The chain joins TRBV20-1 to TRBJ2-4, with 8 bases lining up with TRBD2. V lost 3 bases to trimming and J lost 6 bases; unmatched junction nucleotides: 7. The germline V gene has CDR1 DFQATT and CDR2 SNEGSKA (reference sequence). The CDR3 contains 14 residues. CDR3 nucleotides: TGCAGTGCTAGTTCCGGGACTAGGTTAAACATTCAGTACTTC. Its protein product is CSASSGTRLNIQYF.

This clonotype was seen only a few times. The J gene is TRBJ2-6, the V gene TRBV12-3 or TRBV12-4; 8 bases agree with TRBD1. Losses at the gene ends were 3 bases for V and 3 bases for J; bases not matched to a gene: 4. This CDR3 region has 16 residues. The CDR3 protein is CASSFRQGYGANVLTF. CDR3 sequence (DNA): TGTGCCAGCAGTTTCCGACAGGGGTATGGGGCCAACGTCCTGACTTTC.

This clonotype was seen many times. The chain joins TRBV24-1 to TRBJ2-1; D call uncertain. CDR1 and CDR2 from the germline V gene are KGHDR and SFDVKD. V was shortened by 4 bases and J by 0 bases, with 3 bases between the two germline ends. This CDR3 region has 13 residues. The CDR3 protein is CATSDSSYNEQFF. DNA of the CDR3: TGTGCCACCAGTGACTCCTCCTACAATGAGCAGTTCTTC.

The J gene is TRBJ2-1, the V gene TRBV5-1; possibly TRBD1 for D (6 bases). From germline, CDR1 is SGHRS and CDR2 YFSETQ. Trimming shortened V by 3 bases and J by 2 bases, and 18 bases separated the two germline ends. The CDR3 covers 17 residues. The CDR3 nucleotides read TGCGCCAGCAGCTCGTTAGATTGGACAGCCACCTACAATGAGCAGTTCTTC. Translating it yields CASSSLDWTATYNEQFF.

This clonotype was recorded many times. The gene calls are TRBV4-3 and TRBJ1-1, with a tentative D call TRBD1 (5 bases). This CDR3 comprises 17 residues. Germline CDR1 is LGHNA and CDR2 is YSLEER. Between the trimmed V and J ends, which lost 0 bases and 4 bases, there was a span of 18 bases. CDR3 sequence reads: CASSQDLMGAGGTEAFF. In nucleotides, the CDR3 is TGCGCCAGCAGCCAAGATTTGATGGGAGCCGGGGGCACTGAAGCTTTCTTT.

In its sample, this clonotype was seen a few times. V and J are TRBV6-1 and TRBJ2-7, with D possibly being TRBD2 (6 bases). The germline V gene encodes CDR1 MNHNS and CDR2 SASEGT. With 2 bases removed from V and 0 bases from J, the gap between germline ends came to 14 bases. The CDR3 is 16 residues long. The chain's CDR3 is CASSELGGSSSYEQYF. The DNA of the CDR3 is TGTGCCAGCAGTGAATTGGGAGGATCATCCTCCTACGAGCAGTACTTC.

This clonotype was seen a few times. The genes are TRBV12-3 or TRBV12-4 and TRBJ2-1; 8 bases line up with TRBD2. After removal of 3 bases from V and 2 bases from J, the junction contained 9 bases not matched to a gene. The CDR3 spans 17 residues. CDR3 nucleotides: TGTGCCAGCAGTTTCTTTAGCGGGAAGGGCCCCTACAATGAGCAGTTCTTC. It is translated as CASSFFSGKGPYNEQFF.